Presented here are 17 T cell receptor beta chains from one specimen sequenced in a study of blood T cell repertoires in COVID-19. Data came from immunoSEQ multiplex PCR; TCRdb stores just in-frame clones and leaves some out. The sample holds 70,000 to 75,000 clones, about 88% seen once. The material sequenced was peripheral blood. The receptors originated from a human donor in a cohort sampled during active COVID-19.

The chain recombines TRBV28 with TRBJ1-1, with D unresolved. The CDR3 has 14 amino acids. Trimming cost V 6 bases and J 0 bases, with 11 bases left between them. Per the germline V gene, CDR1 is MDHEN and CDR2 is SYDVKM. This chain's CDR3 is CASSPGGMNTEAFF. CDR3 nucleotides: TGTGCCAGCAGCCCCGGAGGGATGAACACTGAAGCTTTCTTT.

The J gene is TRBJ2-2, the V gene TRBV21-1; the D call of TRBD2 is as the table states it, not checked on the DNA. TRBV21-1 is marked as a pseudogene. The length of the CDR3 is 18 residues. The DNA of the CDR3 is TGTGCCAGCAGCAAAGGAGGGACTAGCGGGAGTTCGGCCGGGGAGCTGTTTTTT. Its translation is CASSKGGTSGSSAGELFF.

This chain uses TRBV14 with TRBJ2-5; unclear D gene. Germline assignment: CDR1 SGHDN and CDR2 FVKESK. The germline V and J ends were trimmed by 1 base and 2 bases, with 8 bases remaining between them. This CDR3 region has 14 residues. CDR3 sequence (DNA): TGTGCCAGCAGCCAAGGAACAGTACAAGAGACCCAGTACTTC. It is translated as CASSQGTVQETQYF.

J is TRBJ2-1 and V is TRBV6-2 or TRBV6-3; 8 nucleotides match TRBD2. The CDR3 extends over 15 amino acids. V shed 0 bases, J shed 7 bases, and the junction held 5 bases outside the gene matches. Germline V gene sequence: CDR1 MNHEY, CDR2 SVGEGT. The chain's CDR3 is CASSYSGTRRNEQFF. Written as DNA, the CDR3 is TGTGCCAGCAGTTACTCGGGGACTAGAAGAAATGAGCAGTTCTTC.

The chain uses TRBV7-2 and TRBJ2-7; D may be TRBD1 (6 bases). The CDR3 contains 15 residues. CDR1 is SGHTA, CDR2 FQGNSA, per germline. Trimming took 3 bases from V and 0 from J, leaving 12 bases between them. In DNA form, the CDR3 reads TGTGCCAGCAGCTTTGGGGGCAGTCGCTCCTACGAGCAGTACTTC. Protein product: CASSFGGSRSYEQYF.

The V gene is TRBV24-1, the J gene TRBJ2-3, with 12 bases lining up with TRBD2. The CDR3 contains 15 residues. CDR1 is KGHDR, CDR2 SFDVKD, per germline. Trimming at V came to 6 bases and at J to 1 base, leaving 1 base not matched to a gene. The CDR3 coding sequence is TGTGCCACCAGTAGGACTAGCGGGGGCACAGATACGCAGTATTTT. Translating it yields CATSRTSGGTDTQYF.

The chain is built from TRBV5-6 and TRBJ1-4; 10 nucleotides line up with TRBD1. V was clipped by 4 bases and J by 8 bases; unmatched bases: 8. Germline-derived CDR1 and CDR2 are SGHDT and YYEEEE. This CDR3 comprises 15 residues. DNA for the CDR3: TGTGCCAGCAGCCGCCGGACAGGGGGTGGAGAAAAACTGTTTTTT. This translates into CASSRRTGGGEKLFF.

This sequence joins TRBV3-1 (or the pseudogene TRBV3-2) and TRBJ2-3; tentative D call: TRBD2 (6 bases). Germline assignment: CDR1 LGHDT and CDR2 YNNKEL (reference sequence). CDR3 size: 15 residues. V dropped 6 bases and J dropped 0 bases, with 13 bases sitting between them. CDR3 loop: CASSLSSGSTDTQYF. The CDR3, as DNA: TGTGCCAGCAGTCTTTCCAGCGGGAGCACAGATACGCAGTATTTT.

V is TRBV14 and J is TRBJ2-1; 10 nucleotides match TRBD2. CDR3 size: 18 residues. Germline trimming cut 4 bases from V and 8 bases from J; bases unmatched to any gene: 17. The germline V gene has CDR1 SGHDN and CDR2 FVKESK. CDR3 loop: CASSPYPDTLLAGYEQFF. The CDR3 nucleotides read TGTGCCAGCAGCCCTTACCCGGATACTTTACTAGCGGGATATGAGCAGTTCTTC.

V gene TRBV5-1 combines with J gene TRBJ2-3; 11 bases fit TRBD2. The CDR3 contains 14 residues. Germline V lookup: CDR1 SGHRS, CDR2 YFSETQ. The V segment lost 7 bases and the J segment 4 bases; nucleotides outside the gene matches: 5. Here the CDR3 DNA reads TGCGCCAGCGGTAGCGGGAGGGGTGCAGATACGCAGTATTTT. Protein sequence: CASGSGRGADTQYF.

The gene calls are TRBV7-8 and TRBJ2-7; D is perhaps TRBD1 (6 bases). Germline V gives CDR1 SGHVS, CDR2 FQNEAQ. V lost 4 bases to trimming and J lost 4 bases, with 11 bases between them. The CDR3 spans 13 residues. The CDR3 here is CASSSGHPYEQYF. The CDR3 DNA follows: TGTGCCAGCAGCTCGGGACACCCGTACGAGCAGTACTTC. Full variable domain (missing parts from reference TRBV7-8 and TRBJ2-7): GAGVSQSPRYKVAKRGQDVALRCDPISGHVSLFWYQQALGQGPEFLTYFQNEAQLDKSGLPSDRFFAERPEGSVSTLKIQRTQQEDSAVYLCASSSGHPYEQYFGPGTRLTVT.

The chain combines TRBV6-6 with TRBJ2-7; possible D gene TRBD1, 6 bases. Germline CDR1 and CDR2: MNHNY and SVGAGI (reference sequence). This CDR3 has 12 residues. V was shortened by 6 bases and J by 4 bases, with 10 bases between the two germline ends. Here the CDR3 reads CASSAQGYEQYF. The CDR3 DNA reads TGTGCCAGCAGCGCCCAGGGGTACGAGCAGTACTTC.

The CDR3, as DNA: TGTGCCAGCAGTCGGGACAGATTCACCGGGGAGCTGTTTTTT. Residues: CASSRDRFTGELFF. The chain recombines TRBV6-2 or TRBV6-3 with TRBJ2-2, with TRBD1 matching over 7 bases. CDR1 and CDR2 (germline): MNHEY, SVGEGT. The CDR3 runs to 14 residues. Germline trimming cut 5 bases from V and 4 bases from J; bases unmatched to any gene: 4.

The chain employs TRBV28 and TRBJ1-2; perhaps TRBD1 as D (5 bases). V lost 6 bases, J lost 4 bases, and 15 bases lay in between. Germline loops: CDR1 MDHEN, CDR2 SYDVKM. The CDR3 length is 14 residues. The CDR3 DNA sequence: TGTGCCAGCAGCTGGGCGGCAGGGCCCTATGGCTACACCTTC. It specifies CASSWAAGPYGYTF.

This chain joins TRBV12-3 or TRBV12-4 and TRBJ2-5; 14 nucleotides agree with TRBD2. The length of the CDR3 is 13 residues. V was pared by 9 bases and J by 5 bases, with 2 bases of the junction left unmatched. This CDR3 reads CASRTSGRETQYF. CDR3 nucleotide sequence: TGTGCCAGTAGGACTAGCGGGAGGGAGACCCAGTACTTC.

The CDR3 loop is CASSKGGDEQFF. CDR3 sequence (DNA): TGTGCCAGCAGTAAAGGGGGCGATGAGCAGTTCTTC. This sequence joins TRBV6-6 and TRBJ2-1; TRBD1 agrees at 7 bases. In germline, CDR1 is MNHNY, CDR2 SVGAGI (reference sequence). This CDR3 is 12 amino acids long. V lost 5 bases and J lost 8; bases outside the gene matches: 3.

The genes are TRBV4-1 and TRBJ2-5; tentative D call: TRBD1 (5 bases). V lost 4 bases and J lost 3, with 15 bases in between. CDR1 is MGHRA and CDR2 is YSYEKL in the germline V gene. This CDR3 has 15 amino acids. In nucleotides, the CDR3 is TGCGCCAGCAGCCGAAAATTAGGACAAGAAGAGACCCAGTACTTC. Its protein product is CASSRKLGQEETQYF.